The sequence of this T cell receptor (beta chain) was determined in a study of blood T cell repertoires in COVID-19. Original processing methods: Estimated nucleated cell counts came from reference gene primer amplification. Sequencing used immunoSEQ multiplex PCR; TCRdb keeps in-frame clones, though not all of them. V, J and clone size reflect that table, while D and trimming were determined from the DNA. The sample includes about 380,000 clones, roughly nine tenths of them seen just once. The CDR3 is made up of 14 amino acids. V lost 4 bases to trimming and J lost 6 bases; unmatched junction nucleotides: 6. CDR1 is LGHDT, CDR2 YNNKEL, per germline (reference sequence).

The V call is TRBV3-1 (or the pseudogene TRBV3-2), the J call TRBJ1-5, with 7 bases fitting TRBD1. This TCR derives from a man in his forties with acute or convalescent COVID-19. The specimen was peripheral blood. CDR3 sequence: CASSLSTGSQPQHF. For the CDR3, the DNA is TGTGCCAGCAGCCTCTCGACAGGGTCTCAGCCCCAGCATTTT.